This T cell receptor (beta chain) was identified in a study of identical twins. This clonotype was counted at least ten times. The antigen remains unidentified. Overall study results and limits: Invariant MAIT and iNKT cells may have partly biased zero-insertion analyses. There were fewer insertions in abundant cord blood beta clonotypes, but memory repertoires showed no such pattern.

This CDR3 contains 15 residues. V lost 6 bases to trimming and J lost 2 bases; unmatched junction nucleotides: 4. Germline V gives CDR1 SNHLY, CDR2 FYNNEI. TCRdb recomputed calls from the 5' RACE reads with MiXCR, one row per CDR3 protein. In the table there are roughly 570,000 distinct CDR3 sequences, 9.5% to 10% of which are singletons. These data were likewise used in another study, on yellow fever vaccine responses in identical twins.

This sequence joins TRBV2 and TRBJ2-1; 10 bases are a match to TRBD2. The TCR was taken from a woman aged 18-35 years in good health. Specimen: PBMCs. In DNA, the CDR3 is TGTGCCAGCAGCGGACTAGCGGAAACCTACAATGAGCAGTTCTTC. The encoded protein is CASSGLAETYNEQFF.